The 28 T cell receptor beta chains presented below share a single source sample, sequenced in a study of blood T cell repertoires in COVID-19. Profiled with immunoSEQ multiplex PCR; TCRdb holds only in-frame clones, not every one. This table has hundreds of thousands of clones, 84% appearing once. The sequenced sample consisted of PBMCs or T cells enriched from blood (not recorded which). The source is a woman in her thirties or forties who had recovered from COVID-19.

About this clone: A far more abundant clone sits one base away, making this likely a read error. This CDR3 is also generated by other DNA sequences in the sample. The CDR3, as DNA: TGCGCCAGCAGCGGGACTAGCGGGAGTACAGATACGCAGTATTTT. Protein: CASSGTSGSTDTQYF. The gene calls are TRBV5-1 and TRBJ2-3; 14 bases align to TRBD2. In germline, CDR1 is SGHRS, CDR2 YFSETQ. This CDR3 has 15 amino acids. Losses at the gene ends were 4 bases for V and 3 bases for J; bases not matched to a gene: 1. Combining the CDR3 with reference TRBV5-1 and TRBJ2-3 gives the whole variable domain KAGVTQTPRYLIKTRGQQVTLSCSPISGHRSVSWYQQTPGQGLQFLFEYFSETQRNKGNFPGRFSGRQFSNSRSEMNVSTLELGDSALYLCASSGTSGSTDTQYFGPGTRLTVL.

The V call is TRBV4-2, the J call TRBJ2-7, with a weak D call TRBD2 (5 bases). The CDR3 is made up of 17 amino acids. V lost 3 bases and J lost 0, with 18 bases in between. CDR1 and CDR2 from the germline V gene are LGHNA and YNFKEQ. CDR3 coding DNA: TGTGCCAGCAGCCAGGGTTTTGCGGGCGCCAGCTCCTACGAGCAGTACTTC. Its protein product is CASSQGFAGASSYEQYF.

V gene TRBV10-1 combines with J gene TRBJ2-3; 7 bases align to TRBD2. After removal of 3 bases from V and 4 bases from J, the junction contained 4 bases not matched to a gene. The length of the CDR3 is 14 residues. Per the germline V gene, CDR1 is WNHNN and CDR2 is SYGVQD (reference sequence). This CDR3 is CASSDPSGADTQYF. As DNA, the CDR3 is TGCGCCAGCAGTGACCCTAGCGGAGCAGATACGCAGTATTTT.

This clone was counted only a few times. The chain combines TRBV19 with TRBJ2-7; 7 nucleotides match TRBD1. The germline V gene encodes CDR1 LNHDA and CDR2 SQIVND (reference sequence). The CDR3 sequence is 16 residues long. J was trimmed by 7 bases and V by 3 bases; bases with no gene match: 15. The CDR3 sequence: CASSIRGRGWRGEQYV. CDR3 sequence (DNA): TGTGCCAGTAGTATCAGGGGCAGGGGGTGGAGAGGTGAGCAGTACGTC.

This sequence joins TRBV2 and TRBJ2-1; no firm D call. Germline lookup yields CDR1 SNHLY and CDR2 FYNNEI. The CDR3 extends over 11 amino acids. V was pared by 4 bases and J by 5 bases, with 3 bases between. CDR3 sequence (DNA): TGTGCCAGCAGTGTCGACAATGAGCAGTTCTTC. Amino acids: CASSVDNEQFF.

The chain joins TRBV4-1 to TRBJ1-2; D uncertain. The CDR3 consists of 16 residues. The V end lost 1 base, the J end lost 7 bases, and 19 bases lay between the germline ends. CDR1 and CDR2 (germline): MGHRA, YSYEKL. The CDR3 DNA reads as TGCGCCAGCAGCCAAGCTGCACAGCAGACACAGATTGGCTACACCTTC. It translates to CASSQAAQQTQIGYTF.

This clone showed up just once. V and J are TRBV7-8 and TRBJ1-1, with TRBD1 matching over 7 bases. CDR1 and CDR2 (germline): SGHVS, FQNEAQ. The ends lost 5 bases at V and 6 bases at J; junction bases unmatched: 12. The CDR3 runs 15 residues. The CDR3 DNA reads TGTGCCAGCAGCGTACAACAGGGGTCGTTGTCTGAAGCTTTCTTT. Protein: CASSVQQGSLSEAFF.

In its sample, this clone was seen once. V is TRBV7-3 and J is TRBJ1-6; maybe TRBD1 (6 bases). Germline CDR1 and CDR2: SGHTA and FQGTGA. The CDR3 sequence is 15 residues long. V lost 4 bases and J 9 bases, leaving 16 bases between the germline ends. CDR3 DNA: TGTGCCAGCAGCTCCCGAGGGGGGGCTGGTTCACCCCTCCACTTT. Translation gives CASSSRGGAGSPLHF.

In its sample, this clone was seen a few times. The chain carries TRBV7-2 and TRBJ2-1; 8 nucleotides align to TRBD2. This CDR3 has 14 amino acids. After removal of 5 bases from V and 5 bases from J, the junction contained 5 bases not matched to a gene. Germline CDR1 SGHTA, CDR2 FQGNSA. The DNA for the CDR3 is TGTGCCAGCAGCGCGACTAGCGAGAACAATGAGCAGTTCTTC. The encoded protein is CASSATSENNEQFF.

The V and J genes are TRBV7-2 and TRBJ2-4, with D perhaps TRBD2 (6 bases). This CDR3 comprises 12 residues. Germline V lookup: CDR1 SGHTA, CDR2 FQGNSA. The ends were cut back, 2 bases at V and 9 bases at J, with 8 bases in the middle. The CDR3 nucleotides read TGTGCCAGCAGCTTATTGGGAGGCATTCAGTACTTC. It encodes CASSLLGGIQYF.

The chain couples TRBV28 to TRBJ2-7; D unresolved. The CDR3 runs to 16 residues. V dropped 6 bases and J dropped 6 bases, with 24 bases sitting between them. Germline loops: CDR1 MDHEN, CDR2 SYDVKM. The CDR3 DNA reads as TGTGCCAGCAGCAATTTTCGCTACCAAGCAGGAATCGAGCAGTACGTC. It specifies CASSNFRYQAGIEQYV.

The rearrangement links TRBV21-1 to TRBJ1-1. TRBV21-1 is a pseudogene. The CDR3 loop spans 15 amino acids. CDR3 residues: CASSKLSLSRFLAFF. CDR3 coding DNA: TGTGCCAGCAGCAAATTAAGCCTAAGTCGGTTTTTGGCTTTCTTT.

The chain carries TRBV11-3 and TRBJ2-1, with 13 positions matching TRBD2. CDR3 size: 13 residues. With 10 bases clipped from V and 9 bases from J, the junction kept 6 bases outside the gene matches. Looked up from germline, CDR1 is SGHNT and CDR2 is YENEEA. The CDR3 bases are TGTGCCACCGGGACTAGCGGGAAGGGTGAGCAGTTCTTC. Residues: CATGTSGKGEQFF.

For this clone: Relative to the germline gene, one junction end is altered; a read error may explain this. As DNA, the CDR3 is TGTGCCAGCACCTTAAGGCGGGGTAGCGGGAGGCCGGGGATCCATGAGCAGTTCTTC. Its translation is CASTLRRGSGRPGIHEQFF. This sequence joins TRBV7-9 and TRBJ2-1; the match to TRBD2 covers 10 bases. The CDR3 has 19 residues. From germline, CDR1 is SEHNR and CDR2 FQNEAQ (reference sequence).

This clone was observed a single time. This CDR3 reads CASSLRSAGDFNQPQHF. Here the CDR3 DNA reads TGTGCCAGCAGCTTAAGGTCTGCAGGGGATTTCAATCAGCCCCAGCATTTT. The chain joins TRBV7-2 to TRBJ1-5; D possibly corresponds to TRBD1 (6 bases). Looked up from germline, CDR1 is SGHTA and CDR2 is FQGNSA. The CDR3 runs to 17 residues. V lost 2 bases to trimming and J lost 3 bases, with 17 bases between them.

In its sample, this clone was seen once. V is TRBV18 and J is TRBJ1-5, with a tentative D call TRBD1 (6 bases). V gave up 6 bases and J gave up 4 bases, with 13 bases separating them. The germline gives CDR1 KGHSH, CDR2 LQKENI. The CDR3 consists of 14 residues. The CDR3 reads CASSRTEGNQPQHF. CDR3 DNA: TGTGCCAGCTCGAGGACAGAGGGAAATCAGCCCCAGCATTTT.

This clone has just one count. V usage is TRBV7-8 and J usage is TRBJ2-5; 10 bases map to TRBD2. This CDR3 region has 17 residues. From germline, CDR1 is SGHVS and CDR2 FQNEAQ. With V trimmed by 5 bases and J by 0 bases, 9 bases remained unmatched. In nucleotides, the CDR3 is TGTGCCAGCAGCCCGCTACCGGGACTAGCGTACCAAGAGACCCAGTACTTC. This codes for CASSPLPGLAYQETQYF.

The chain links TRBV19 to TRBJ1-2; D not resolved. CDR1 is LNHDA, CDR2 SQIVND, per germline (reference sequence). The V and J ends lost 3 bases and 1 base respectively, with 9 bases between them. This CDR3 comprises 14 residues. The DNA for the CDR3 is TGTGCCAGTAGTATTGCGGGCAGTAACTATGGCTACACCTTC. It yields the protein CASSIAGSNYGYTF.

The chain joins TRBV12-5 to TRBJ1-2; TRBD1 matches 9 bases. The CDR3 spans 16 residues. The junction had 13 bases not matched to a gene; V was cut back by 6 bases and J by 5 bases. Germline V gene sequence: CDR1 LGHNT, CDR2 FRNRAP. CDR3 amino acids: CASGQTGGGTGYGYTF. The CDR3 nucleotides read TGTGCTAGTGGCCAAACAGGGGGCGGCACTGGATATGGCTACACCTTC.

The chain is built from TRBV6-1 and TRBJ1-2, with TRBD1 matching 8 bases. V was clipped by 2 bases and J by 4 bases; unmatched bases: 9. The CDR3 length is 16 residues. CDR1 MNHNS and CDR2 SASEGT come from the germline V gene. Here the CDR3 DNA reads TGTGCCAGCAGTGAAATGGGACAGGAGAACCCCTATGGCTACACCTTC. Translated, it gives CASSEMGQENPYGYTF.

The chain links TRBV27 to TRBJ1-1; tentative D call: TRBD1 (5 bases). Germline V gene data show CDR1 as MNHEY and CDR2 as SMNVEV (reference sequence). The length of the CDR3 is 13 residues. V was shortened by 3 bases and J by 3 bases, with 8 bases between the two germline ends. The CDR3 bases are TGTGCCAGCAGTTTCCAGGGCGACACTGAAGCTTTCTTT. Amino acid sequence: CASSFQGDTEAFF.

The chain uses TRBV12-3 or TRBV12-4 and TRBJ1-2; no clear D gene. V was pared by 6 bases and J by 2 bases, with 10 bases between. The CDR3 sequence is 13 residues long. The CDR3 DNA reads as TGTGCCAGCAGGCTGACACCGAACTATGGCTACACCTTC. It is translated as CASRLTPNYGYTF.

The chain has TRBV19 and TRBJ2-1; a weak D match, TRBD1 (5 bases). Germline V CDR1 and CDR2: LNHDA, SQIVND (reference sequence). The CDR3 is 12 residues long. Trimming left V 10 bases short and J 7 bases short, with 14 bases between. CDR3 amino acids: CATNRRGNEQFF. The CDR3 nucleotides are TGTGCCACCAACAGAAGGGGAAATGAGCAGTTCTTC. Together with reference TRBV19 and TRBJ2-1, the CDR3 gives the full variable domain: DGGITQSPKYLFRKEGQNVTLSCEQNLNHDAMYWYRQDPGQGLRLIYYSQIVNDFQKGDIAEGYSVSREKKESFPLTVTSAQKNPTAFYLCATNRRGNEQFFGPGTRLTVL.

The rearrangement links TRBV7-9 to TRBJ1-4; D is ambiguous. Looked up from germline, CDR1 is SEHNR and CDR2 is FQNEAQ (reference sequence). CDR3 size: 14 residues. V lost 5 bases and J 2 bases, leaving 9 bases between the germline ends. The CDR3 region is CASSIFSTNEKLFF. CDR3 coding DNA: TGTGCCAGCAGCATCTTTTCCACTAATGAAAAACTGTTTTTT.

The genes are TRBV30 and TRBJ2-4, with 10 positions matching TRBD2. The J segment lost 6 bases and the V segment lost 1 base, leaving 3 bases of the junction unmatched. The CDR3 is 14 amino acids. The germline V gene encodes CDR1 GTSNPN and CDR2 SVGIG (reference sequence). Here the CDR3 reads CAWSGGTSVNIQYF. CDR3 nucleotide sequence: TGTGCCTGGAGTGGGGGGACTAGCGTAAACATTCAGTACTTC.

The chain links TRBV4-2 to TRBJ2-7, with TRBD2 identical over 7 bases. The CDR3 has 14 residues. Per germline, CDR1 LGHNA and CDR2 YNFKEQ. V lost 4 bases, J lost 3 bases, and 6 bases stayed unmatched. Here the CDR3 DNA reads TGTGCCAGCAGCCCCTGGGAGCGGGGCTACGAGCAGTACTTC. It encodes CASSPWERGYEQYF.

CDR3: CASSEAQYEQYV. CDR3 bases: TGTGCCAGCAGTGAAGCCCAATACGAGCAGTACGTC. This sequence joins TRBV2 and TRBJ2-7; D call uncertain. V lost 0 bases, J lost 4 bases, and 4 bases lay in between. Germline V gene lookup returns CDR1 SNHLY and CDR2 FYNNEI. The CDR3 covers 12 residues.

This chain connects TRBV19 to TRBJ2-1; D uncertain. The CDR3 loop spans 15 amino acids. Germline V gene data show CDR1 as LNHDA and CDR2 as SQIVND (reference sequence). Trimming took off 0 bases at V and 3 bases at J, with 9 bases between the two ends. The CDR3: CASSIEGTFYNEQFF. DNA of the CDR3: TGTGCCAGTAGTATAGAGGGCACTTTCTACAATGAGCAGTTCTTC.